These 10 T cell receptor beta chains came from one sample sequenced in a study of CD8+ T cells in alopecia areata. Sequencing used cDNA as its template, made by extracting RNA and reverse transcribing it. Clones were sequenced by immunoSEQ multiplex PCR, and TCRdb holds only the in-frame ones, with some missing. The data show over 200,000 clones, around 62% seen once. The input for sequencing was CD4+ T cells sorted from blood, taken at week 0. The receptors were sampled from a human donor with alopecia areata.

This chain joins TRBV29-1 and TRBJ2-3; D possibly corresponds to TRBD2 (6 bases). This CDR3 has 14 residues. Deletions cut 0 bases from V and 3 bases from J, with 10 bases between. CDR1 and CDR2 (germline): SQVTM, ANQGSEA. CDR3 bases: TGCAGCGTTGAAGATCGGGGGACGACAGATACGCAGTATTTT. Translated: CSVEDRGTTDTQYF.

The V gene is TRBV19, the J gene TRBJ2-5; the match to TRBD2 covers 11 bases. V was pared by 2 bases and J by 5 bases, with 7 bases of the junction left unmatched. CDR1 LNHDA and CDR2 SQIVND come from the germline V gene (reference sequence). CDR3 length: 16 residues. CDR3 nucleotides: TGTGCCAGTAGTATAAGTAGCGGGAGGGCCGGGGAGACCCAGTACTTC. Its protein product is CASSISSGRAGETQYF.

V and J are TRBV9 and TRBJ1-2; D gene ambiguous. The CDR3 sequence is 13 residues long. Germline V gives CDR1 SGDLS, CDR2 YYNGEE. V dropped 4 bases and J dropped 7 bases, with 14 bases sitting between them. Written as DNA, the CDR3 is TGTGCCAGCAGCCCCGGGCCGGCGGGTGGCTACACCTTC. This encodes CASSPGPAGGYTF.

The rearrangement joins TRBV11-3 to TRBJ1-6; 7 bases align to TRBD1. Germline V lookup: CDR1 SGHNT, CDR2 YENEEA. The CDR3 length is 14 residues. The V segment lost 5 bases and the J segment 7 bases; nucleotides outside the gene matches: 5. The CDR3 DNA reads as TGTGCCAGCAGCCGACAGGGAATGAATTCACCCCTCCACTTT. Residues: CASSRQGMNSPLHF.

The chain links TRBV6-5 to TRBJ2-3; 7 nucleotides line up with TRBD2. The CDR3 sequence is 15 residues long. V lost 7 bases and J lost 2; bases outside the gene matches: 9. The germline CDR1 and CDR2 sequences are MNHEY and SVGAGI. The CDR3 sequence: CASIKRGLITDTQYF. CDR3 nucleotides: TGTGCCAGCATCAAGCGGGGCCTTATCACAGATACGCAGTATTTT.

Here the CDR3 reads CASSFRDMGETQYF. CDR3 nucleotides: TGTGCCAGCAGCTTCCGGGACATGGGGGAGACCCAGTACTTC. This chain joins TRBV11-2 and TRBJ2-5; D is perhaps TRBD1 (6 bases). Trimming cost V 3 bases and J 5 bases, with 13 bases left between them. Germline assignment: CDR1 SGHAT and CDR2 FQNNGV. CDR3 length equals 14 residues.

As DNA, the CDR3 is TGTGCCAGCTCCTTTCCCCCAATGGAGACCCAGTACTTC. It encodes CASSFPPMETQYF. The chain joins TRBV7-2 to TRBJ2-5; D gene ambiguous. Trimming took off 8 bases at V and 5 bases at J, with 15 bases between the two ends. Germline V gene sequence: CDR1 SGHTA, CDR2 FQGNSA. CDR3 length equals 13 residues.

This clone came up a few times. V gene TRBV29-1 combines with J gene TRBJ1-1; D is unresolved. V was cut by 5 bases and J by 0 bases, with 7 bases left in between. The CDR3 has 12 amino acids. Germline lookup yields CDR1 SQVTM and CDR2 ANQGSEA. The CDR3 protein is CSVSHMNTEAFF. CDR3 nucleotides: TGCAGCGTTTCCCACATGAACACTGAAGCTTTCTTT.

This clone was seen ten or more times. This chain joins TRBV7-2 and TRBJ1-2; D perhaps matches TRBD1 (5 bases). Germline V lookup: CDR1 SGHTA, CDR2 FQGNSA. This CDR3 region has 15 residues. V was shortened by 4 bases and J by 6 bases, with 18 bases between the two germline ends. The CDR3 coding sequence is TGTGCCAGCAGCTCCCAATCGACCGGAGGGGATGGCTACACCTTC. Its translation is CASSSQSTGGDGYTF.

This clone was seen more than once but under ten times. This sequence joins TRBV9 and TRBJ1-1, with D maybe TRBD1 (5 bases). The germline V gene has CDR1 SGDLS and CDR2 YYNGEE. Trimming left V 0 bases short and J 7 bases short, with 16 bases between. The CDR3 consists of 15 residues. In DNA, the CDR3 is TGTGCCAGCAGCGTAGATCCGGGACCGAGGTTTGAAGCTTTCTTT. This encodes CASSVDPGPRFEAFF.